Following are 11 T cell receptor beta chains from one sample sequenced in a study of preoperative IRX-2 immunotherapy in early breast cancer. Indicated treatment: preoperative locoregional IRX-2 cytokine immunotherapy. The repertoire was sequenced with immunoSEQ multiplex PCR; TCRdb's copy has only in-frame clones and lacks some. The sample lists around 62,000 clones, roughly 95% occurring once. The sample was taken from a patient treated with IRX-2 immunotherapy. These receptor sequences come from a human donor with breast cancer.

CDR3 sequence: CASSLTGFNQPQHF. For the CDR3, the DNA is TGTGCCAGCAGCTTGACAGGGTTCAATCAGCCCCAGCATTTT. The chain has TRBV5-8 and TRBJ1-5; TRBD1 is a possible D gene (6 bases). Per the germline V gene, CDR1 is SGHTS and CDR2 is YDEGEE. The CDR3 consists of 14 residues. V lost 1 base to trimming and J lost 3 bases, with 8 bases between them.

In this sample, this clone turned up once. CDR3 protein: CASNRKQYKNIQYF. The CDR3 DNA sequence: TGTGCCAGCAATCGGAAACAGTACAAAAACATTCAGTACTTC. This chain joins TRBV28 and TRBJ2-4; no clear D. The germline V gene encodes CDR1 MDHEN and CDR2 SYDVKM. CDR3 length equals 14 residues. V gave up 7 bases and J gave up 3 bases, with 13 bases separating them.

A single count supports this clone. This chain joins TRBV7-6 and TRBJ2-2; no clear D gene. CDR1 is SGHVS, CDR2 FNYEAQ, per germline. The length of the CDR3 is 12 residues. With 5 bases removed from V and 5 bases from J, the gap between germline ends came to 6 bases. The CDR3 DNA sequence: TGTGCCAGCAGCCGTCCAACCGGGGAGCTGTTTTTT. This translates into CASSRPTGELFF.

The rearrangement links TRBV11-3 to TRBJ1-4, with 7 bases lining up with TRBD1. CDR1 is SGHNT and CDR2 is YENEEA in the germline V gene. The CDR3 is made up of 17 amino acids. J was trimmed by 0 bases and V by 1 base; bases with no gene match: 5. CDR3 DNA: TGTGCCAGCAGCTTAGCACCAGGGGGGACAACTAATGAAAAACTGTTTTTT. Encoded protein: CASSLAPGGTTNEKLFF.

The V and J genes are TRBV6-5 and TRBJ1-5, with D unclear. The CDR3 spans 15 residues. Looked up from germline, CDR1 is MNHEY and CDR2 is SVGAGI. The V end was cut by 4 bases, the J end by 5 bases, with 15 bases between. The CDR3 region has the DNA TGTGCCAGCAGTTCGGCGTCCCTCCGCGATCAGCCCCAGCATTTT. It is translated as CASSSASLRDQPQHF.

V usage is TRBV15 and J usage is TRBJ1-3; 14 bases line up with TRBD2. The J call may be wrong; the DNA end is better matched by TRBJ2-2. In germline, CDR1 is LNHNV, CDR2 YYDKDF (reference sequence). This CDR3 is 19 amino acids long. The CDR3 reads CATSREVLLTSGRAGELFF. The CDR3 DNA reads as TGTGCCACCAGCAGAGAAGTCCTTCTGACTAGCGGGAGGGCCGGGGAGCTGTTTTTT.

The chain links TRBV6-5 to TRBJ2-5; a weak D match, TRBD2 (5 bases). Germline loops: CDR1 MNHEY, CDR2 SVGAGI. With 2 bases removed from V and 5 bases from J, the gap between germline ends came to 18 bases. This CDR3 is built from 16 residues. CDR3 sequence: CASSYTLLGGGETQYF. DNA for the CDR3: TGTGCCAGCAGTTACACCCTCTTGGGCGGAGGCGAGACCCAGTACTTC.

The V and J genes are TRBV5-4 and TRBJ2-2; D not certain. Germline V gene data show CDR1 as SGHNT and CDR2 as YYREEE (reference sequence). The CDR3 is 16 residues long. V shed 0 bases and J shed 4 bases, with 13 bases lying between them. The CDR3 loop is CASSLAVAPGTGELFF. In DNA, the CDR3 is TGTGCCAGCAGCTTGGCCGTGGCCCCGGGCACCGGGGAGCTGTTTTTT.

V gene TRBV5-8 combines with J gene TRBJ2-1; 7 bases are a match to TRBD2. The CDR3 sequence is 14 residues long. J was trimmed by 7 bases and V by 0 bases; bases with no gene match: 4. The germline V gene encodes CDR1 SGHTS and CDR2 YDEGEE. This CDR3 reads CASSLAGLTNEQFF. The CDR3 region has the DNA TGTGCCAGCAGCTTGGCGGGACTAACGAATGAGCAGTTCTTC. Full variable domain (remainder filled in from reference TRBV5-8 and TRBJ2-1): EAGVTQSPTHLIKTRGQQATLRCSPISGHTSVYWYQQALGLGLQFLLWYDEGEERNRGNFPPRFSGRQFPNYSSELNVNALELEDSALYLCASSLAGLTNEQFFGPGTRLTVL.

This chain links TRBV19 with TRBJ1-6, with D hard to call. CDR1 and CDR2 (germline): LNHDA, SQIVND (reference sequence). The CDR3 is made up of 16 amino acids. The V and J ends lost 4 bases and 0 bases respectively, with 10 bases between them. The CDR3 loop is CASSTGISSYNSPLHF. CDR3 sequence (DNA): TGTGCCAGTAGTACGGGCATCAGCTCCTATAATTCACCCCTCCACTTT.

V and J are TRBV6-6 and TRBJ2-3, with D possibly being TRBD2 (5 bases). Per the germline V gene, CDR1 is MNHNY and CDR2 is SVGAGI (reference sequence). There are 16 residues in the CDR3. With 0 bases removed from V and 8 bases from J, the gap between germline ends came to 18 bases. Here the CDR3 reads CASSYSLAQSLSTQYF. Written as DNA, the CDR3 is TGTGCCAGCAGTTACTCGCTAGCCCAATCCCTCTCTACGCAGTATTTT.